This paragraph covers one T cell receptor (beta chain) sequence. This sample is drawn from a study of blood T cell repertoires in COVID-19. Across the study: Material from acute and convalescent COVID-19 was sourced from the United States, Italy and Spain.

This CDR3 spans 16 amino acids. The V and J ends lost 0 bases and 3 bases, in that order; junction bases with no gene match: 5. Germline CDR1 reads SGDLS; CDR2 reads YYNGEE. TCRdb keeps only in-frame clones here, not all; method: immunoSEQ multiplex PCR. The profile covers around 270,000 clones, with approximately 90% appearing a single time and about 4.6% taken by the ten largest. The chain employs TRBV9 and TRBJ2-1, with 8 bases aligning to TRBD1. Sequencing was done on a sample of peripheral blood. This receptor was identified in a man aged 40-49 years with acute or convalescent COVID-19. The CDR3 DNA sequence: TGTGCCAGCAGCGTAGAAGGGACAGGCATCTACAATGAGCAGTTCTTC. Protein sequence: CASSVEGTGIYNEQFF.